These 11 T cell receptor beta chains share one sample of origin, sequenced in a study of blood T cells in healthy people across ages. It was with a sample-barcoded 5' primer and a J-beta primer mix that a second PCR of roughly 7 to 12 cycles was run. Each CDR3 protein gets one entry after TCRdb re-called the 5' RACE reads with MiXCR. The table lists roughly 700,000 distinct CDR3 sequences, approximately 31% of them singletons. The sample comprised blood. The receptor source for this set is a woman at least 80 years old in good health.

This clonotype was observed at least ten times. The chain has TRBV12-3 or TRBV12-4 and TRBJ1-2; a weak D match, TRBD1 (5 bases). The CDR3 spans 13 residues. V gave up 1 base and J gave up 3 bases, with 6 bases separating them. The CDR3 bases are TGTGCCAGCAGTTTAGGCAGGGACTATGGCTACACCTTC. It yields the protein CASSLGRDYGYTF.

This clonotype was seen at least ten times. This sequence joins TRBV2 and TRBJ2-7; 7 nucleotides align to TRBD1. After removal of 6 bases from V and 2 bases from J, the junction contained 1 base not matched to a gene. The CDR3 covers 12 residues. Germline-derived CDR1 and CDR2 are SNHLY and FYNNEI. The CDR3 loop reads CASRDRTYEQYF. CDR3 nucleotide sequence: TGTGCCAGCAGGGACAGGACCTACGAGCAGTACTTC.

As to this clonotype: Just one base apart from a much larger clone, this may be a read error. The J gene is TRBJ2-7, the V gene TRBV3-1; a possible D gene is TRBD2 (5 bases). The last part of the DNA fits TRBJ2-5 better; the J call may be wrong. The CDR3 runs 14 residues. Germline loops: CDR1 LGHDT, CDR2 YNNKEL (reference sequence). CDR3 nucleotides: TGTGCCAGCAGCCGCGCCGGGGTGGAAGAGACCCAGTACTTC. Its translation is CASSRAGVEETQYF.

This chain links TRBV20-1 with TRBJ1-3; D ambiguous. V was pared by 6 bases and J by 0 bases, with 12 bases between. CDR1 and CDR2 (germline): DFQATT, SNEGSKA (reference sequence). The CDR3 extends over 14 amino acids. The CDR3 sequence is CSAHGVSSGNTIYF. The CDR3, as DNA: TGCAGTGCCCACGGTGTTAGCTCTGGAAACACCATATATTTT.

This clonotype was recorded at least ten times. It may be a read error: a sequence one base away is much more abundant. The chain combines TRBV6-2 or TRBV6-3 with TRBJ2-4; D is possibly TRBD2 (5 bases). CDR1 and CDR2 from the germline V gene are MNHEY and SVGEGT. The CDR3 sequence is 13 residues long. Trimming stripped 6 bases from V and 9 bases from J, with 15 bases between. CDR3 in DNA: TGTGCCAGCAGGTACACGGACGCGGGCATTCAGTACTTC. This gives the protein CASRYTDAGIQYF.

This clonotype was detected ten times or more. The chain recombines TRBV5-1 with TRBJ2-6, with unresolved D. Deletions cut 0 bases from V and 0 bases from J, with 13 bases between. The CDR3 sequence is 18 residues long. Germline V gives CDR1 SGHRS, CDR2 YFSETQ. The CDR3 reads CASSLDIGWNSGANVLTF. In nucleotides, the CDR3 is TGCGCCAGCAGCTTGGATATAGGGTGGAACTCTGGGGCCAACGTCCTGACTTTC.

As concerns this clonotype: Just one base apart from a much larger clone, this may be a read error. The DNA for the CDR3 is TGTGCCAGCAGTTTCCGCCTCAATGAGCAGTACTTC. It codes for CASSFRLNEQYF. This rearrangement joins TRBV6-2 or TRBV6-3 to TRBJ2-5, with D uncertain. Germline V CDR1 and CDR2: MNHEY, SVGEGT. The CDR3 is made up of 12 amino acids. V was cut by 4 bases and J by 11 bases, with 14 bases left in between.

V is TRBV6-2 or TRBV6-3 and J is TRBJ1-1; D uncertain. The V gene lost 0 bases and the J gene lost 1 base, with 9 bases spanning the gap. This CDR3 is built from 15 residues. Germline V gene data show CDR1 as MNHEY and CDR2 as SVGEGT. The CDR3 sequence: CASSYSEGKNTEAFF. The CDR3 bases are TGTGCCAGCAGTTACTCGGAAGGGAAGAACACTGAAGCTTTCTTT.

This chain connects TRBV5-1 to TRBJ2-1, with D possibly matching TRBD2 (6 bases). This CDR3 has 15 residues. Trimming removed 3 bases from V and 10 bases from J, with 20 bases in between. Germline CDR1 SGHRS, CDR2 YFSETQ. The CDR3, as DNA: TGCGCCAGCAGCTGGGCTAGGCGGGGCCGGGACGAGCAGTTCTTC. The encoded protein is CASSWARRGRDEQFF.

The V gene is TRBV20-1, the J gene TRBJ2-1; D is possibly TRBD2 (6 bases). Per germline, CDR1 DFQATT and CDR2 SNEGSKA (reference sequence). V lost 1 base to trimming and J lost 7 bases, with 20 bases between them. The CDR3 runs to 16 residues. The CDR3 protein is CSARVPTSGALNEQFF. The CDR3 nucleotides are TGCAGTGCTAGAGTGCCGACTAGTGGGGCCCTTAATGAGCAGTTCTTC.

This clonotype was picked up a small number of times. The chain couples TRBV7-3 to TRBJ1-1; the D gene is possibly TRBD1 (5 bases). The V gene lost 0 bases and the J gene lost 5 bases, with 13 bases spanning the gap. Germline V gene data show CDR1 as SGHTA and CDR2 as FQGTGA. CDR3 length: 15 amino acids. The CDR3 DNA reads TGTGCCAGCAGCTTAACCCCGGGGCCTATGACTGAAGCTTTCTTT. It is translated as CASSLTPGPMTEAFF.